What follows is one TCR beta chain and its context. Its antigen is still unknown. The data belong to a study of Ad26.COV2.S vaccination and SARS-CoV-2 variants. Study results and limitations: Reportedly, after vaccination the spike-specific CD8+ and CD4+ T cell responses displayed substantial breadth.

Method: immunoSEQ multiplex PCR; TCRdb's copy keeps in-frame clones and lacks some. The sample lists roughly 380,000 clones, about 91% occurring once. This CDR3 is built from 15 residues. V was clipped by 1 base and J by 9 bases, with 16 bases between them. Germline V lookup: CDR1 MGHRA, CDR2 YSYEKL. The material sequenced was peripheral blood, taken after recovery from COVID-19. The chain employs TRBV4-1 and TRBJ2-1; D might be TRBD1 (6 bases). The TCR sequence derives from a human donor who had recovered from COVID-19. The CDR3 here is CASSQGDISNGEQFF. The CDR3 DNA sequence: TGCGCCAGCAGCCAAGGGGACATAAGCAATGGTGAGCAGTTCTTC.